The 8 T cell receptor beta chains reported below all come from one sample, sequenced in a study of T cell responses to AZD1222 COVID-19 vaccine. TCRdb's table, derived via immunoSEQ multiplex PCR, lists solely in-frame clones and lacks some. The sample records about 130,000 clones, 88% being singletons. The sample here was peripheral blood, taken on day 0 of AZD1222 vaccination. The origin of the receptors is an adult in good health.

The chain joins TRBV10-3 to TRBJ1-2; 7 bases are a match to TRBD1. This CDR3 comprises 14 residues. Trimming removed 4 bases from V and 9 bases from J; junction bases left unmatched: 11. CDR1 is ENHRY and CDR2 is SYGVKD in the germline V gene. The CDR3 region is CAISVGTVLRSYTF. CDR3 coding DNA: TGTGCCATCAGTGTCGGGACAGTACTTAGGAGCTACACCTTC.

The rearrangement joins TRBV27 to TRBJ1-5; D not certain. V was clipped by 2 bases and J by 2 bases, with 10 bases between them. The CDR3 consists of 15 residues. Germline values: CDR1 MNHEY, CDR2 SMNVEV (reference sequence). CDR3 DNA: TGTGCCAGCAGTTTAGGAGGGAGGGGCAATCAGCCCCAGCATTTT. It is translated as CASSLGGRGNQPQHF.

The rearrangement uses TRBV3-1 (or the pseudogene TRBV3-2) and TRBJ2-5; 10 bases are shared with TRBD1. From germline, CDR1 is LGHDT and CDR2 YNNKEL (reference sequence). This CDR3 region has 13 residues. V lost 4 bases, J lost 4 bases, and 0 bases stayed unmatched. In nucleotides, the CDR3 is TGTGCCAGCAGCCGACAGGGGGCAGAGACCCAGTACTTC. Translating gives CASSRQGAETQYF.

This chain connects TRBV29-1 to TRBJ1-2; TRBD1 might be the D (6 bases). The CDR3 totals 12 residues. Germline values: CDR1 SQVTM, CDR2 ANQGSEA. With 5 bases removed from V and 6 bases from J, the gap between germline ends came to 13 bases. The CDR3 protein is CSVYGGKDGYTF. The DNA of the CDR3 is TGCAGCGTTTATGGGGGCAAGGATGGCTACACCTTC.

This chain joins TRBV10-3 and TRBJ1-4; D is possibly TRBD1 (6 bases). V was clipped by 6 bases and J by 3 bases, with 14 bases between them. There are 15 residues in the CDR3. Germline V gene lookup returns CDR1 ENHRY and CDR2 SYGVKD. The CDR3 sequence is CAIRQGLTANEKLFF. CDR3 nucleotide sequence: TGTGCCATCAGACAGGGATTGACAGCTAATGAAAAACTGTTTTTT.

This clone was counted a single time. This chain links TRBV6-1 with TRBJ1-5, with unresolved D. The germline V and J ends were trimmed by 1 base and 4 bases, with 5 bases remaining between them. Looked up from germline, CDR1 is MNHNS and CDR2 is SASEGT. This CDR3 is built from 13 residues. CDR3 in amino acids: CASSEVPNQPQHF. DNA for the CDR3: TGTGCCAGCAGTGAAGTCCCTAATCAGCCCCAGCATTTT.

This chain links TRBV3-1 (or the pseudogene TRBV3-2) with TRBJ2-2; 7 bases fit TRBD2. V dropped 3 bases and J dropped 5; count of bases not matched to a gene: 6. Germline V lookup: CDR1 LGHDT, CDR2 YNNKEL (reference sequence). The CDR3 is 15 residues long. For the CDR3, the DNA is TGTGCCAGCAGCCACGCGGGGGTACCAACCGGGGAGCTGTTTTTT. Translated, it gives CASSHAGVPTGELFF.

The chain combines TRBV18 with TRBJ2-2; either TRBD1 or TRBD2 may supply D (7 bases each). V was pared by 6 bases and J by 2 bases, with 13 bases between. Germline lookup yields CDR1 KGHSH and CDR2 LQKENI. This CDR3 comprises 15 residues. The CDR3 nucleotides read TGTGCCAGCTCCCAGGGAGGGGGCAACACCGGGGAGCTGTTTTTT. It codes for CASSQGGGNTGELFF.